The 12 T cell receptor beta chains reported below all come from one sample, sequenced in a study of blood T cell repertoires in COVID-19. TCRdb's copy holds only in-frame clones and misses some; the assay was immunoSEQ multiplex PCR. The sample holds over 50,000 clones, 75% to 95% seen once. Sequencing was carried out using peripheral blood. The origin of the receptors is a man aged 50 to 59 with active COVID-19.

This clone has just a few counts. The chain links TRBV7-2 to TRBJ1-1, with a tentative D call TRBD1 (6 bases). Between the trimmed V and J ends, which lost 5 bases and 1 base, there was a span of 14 bases. The length of the CDR3 is 15 residues. The germline CDR1 and CDR2 sequences are SGHTA and FQGNSA. The DNA of the CDR3 is TGTGCCAGCAGCGACCACAGGGTTTGGAACACTGAAGCTTTCTTT. Translating it yields CASSDHRVWNTEAFF. Full variable domain (missing parts from reference TRBV7-2 and TRBJ1-1): GAGVSQSPSNKVTEKGKDVELRCDPISGHTALYWYRQSLGQGLEFLIYFQGNSAPDKSGLPSDRFSAERTGGSVSTLTIQRTQQEDSAVYLCASSDHRVWNTEAFFGQGTRLTVV.

V usage is TRBV25-1 and J usage is TRBJ2-7, with D unresolved. The germline V gene encodes CDR1 MGHDK and CDR2 SYGVNS. This CDR3 has 11 amino acids. The V end was cut by 3 bases, the J end by 3 bases, with 3 bases between. The CDR3 DNA sequence: TGTGCCAGCAGTGACGTCTACGAGCAGTACTTC. Amino acid sequence: CASSDVYEQYF.

J is TRBJ2-1 and V is TRBV7-9, with 9 nucleotides matching TRBD2. The ends lost 0 bases at V and 5 bases at J; junction bases unmatched: 8. The CDR3 loop spans 17 amino acids. Germline CDR1 is SEHNR and CDR2 is FQNEAQ (reference sequence). The chain's CDR3 is CASSLAISGGKHNEQFF. The CDR3 coding sequence is TGTGCCAGCAGCTTAGCGATCAGCGGGGGGAAACACAATGAGCAGTTCTTC.

This chain connects TRBV19 to TRBJ2-3, with TRBD2 as a possible D gene (5 bases). Germline V gene data show CDR1 as LNHDA and CDR2 as SQIVND (reference sequence). The CDR3 runs to 16 residues. V lost 1 base to trimming and J lost 3 bases, with 14 bases between them. The CDR3 nucleotides read TGTGCCAGTAGTATAGTCGGTTCGGGGTTTACAGATACGCAGTATTTT. As protein: CASSIVGSGFTDTQYF.

V usage is TRBV3-1 (or the pseudogene TRBV3-2) and J usage is TRBJ2-5, with 10 bases fitting TRBD1. The CDR3 has 14 residues. From germline, CDR1 is LGHDT and CDR2 YNNKEL (reference sequence). With V trimmed by 2 bases and J by 4 bases, 1 base remained unmatched. The CDR3 here is CASSQRTGGETQYF. The CDR3, as DNA: TGTGCCAGCAGCCAACGGACAGGGGGAGAGACCCAGTACTTC.

The chain employs TRBV4-3 and TRBJ2-7, with TRBD1 as a possible D gene (5 bases). CDR1 is LGHNA, CDR2 YSLEER, per germline. The CDR3 is made up of 14 amino acids. V lost 4 bases, J lost 3 bases, and 13 bases lay in between. In DNA, the CDR3 is TGCGCCAGCAGCCCCACCAGGGCTGGCTACGAGCAGTACTTC. It specifies CASSPTRAGYEQYF.

The rearrangement joins TRBV5-1 to TRBJ1-1; 7 nucleotides line up with TRBD1. The CDR3 is 14 amino acids. Germline V gene sequence: CDR1 SGHRS, CDR2 YFSETQ. Trimming at V came to 1 base and at J to 11 bases, leaving 11 bases not matched to a gene. The CDR3 nucleotides read TGCGCCAGCAGCTTGACAGGGGATACGAGTGAGGCTTTCTTT. It specifies CASSLTGDTSEAFF.

The chain joins TRBV2 to TRBJ2-2; D uncertain. V gave up 6 bases and J gave up 6 bases, with 11 bases separating them. This CDR3 has 13 residues. Germline V CDR1 and CDR2: SNHLY, FYNNEI. The CDR3 region is CASRNSRAGELFF. DNA for the CDR3: TGTGCCAGCAGGAACTCTCGGGCCGGGGAGCTGTTTTTT.

The rearrangement links TRBV28 to TRBJ2-3; D gene uncertain. V was cut by 2 bases and J by 2 bases, with 8 bases left in between. In germline, CDR1 is MDHEN, CDR2 SYDVKM. CDR3 length: 14 amino acids. The DNA for the CDR3 is TGTGCCAGCAGTTTAGGCGGATACACAGATACGCAGTATTTT. Residues: CASSLGGYTDTQYF.

The CDR3 nucleotides read TGTGCCAGCAGTTATCGGAACAGGGTGAATGAGCAGTTCTTC. This encodes CASSYRNRVNEQFF. J is TRBJ2-1 and V is TRBV6-2 or TRBV6-3; D perhaps matches TRBD1 (6 bases). This CDR3 comprises 14 residues. The germline V gene encodes CDR1 MNHEY and CDR2 SVGEGT. Trimming took 3 bases from V and 7 from J, leaving 13 bases between them.

The chain recombines TRBV2 with TRBJ2-1, with D uncertain. From germline, CDR1 is SNHLY and CDR2 FYNNEI. V was shortened by 6 bases and J by 9 bases, with 18 bases between the two germline ends. This CDR3 comprises 14 residues. The CDR3 nucleotides read TGTGCCAGCAGGCCCCAAATCAGTTTACCTGAGCAGTTCTTC. It encodes CASRPQISLPEQFF.

The CDR3: CASSFRQGFLSGANVLTF. For the CDR3, the DNA is TGTGCCAGCAGCTTCCGACAGGGTTTCTTATCTGGGGCCAACGTCCTGACTTTC. The rearrangement joins TRBV5-4 to TRBJ2-6; 7 bases match TRBD1. V lost 2 bases and J lost 1; bases outside the gene matches: 9. This CDR3 region has 18 residues. The germline V gene has CDR1 SGHNT and CDR2 YYREEE (reference sequence).